Following are 31 T cell receptor beta chains from one sample sequenced in a study of T cell changes during pregnancy in multiple sclerosis. TCRdb keeps only in-frame clones here, not all; method: immunoSEQ multiplex PCR. The table has 65,000 to 95,000 clones, approximately 89% seen once. This specimen was peripheral blood, taken before pregnancy. Source of these receptors: a female donor with multiple sclerosis, enrolled in a pregnancy study.

The chain recombines TRBV5-6 with TRBJ2-7, with D tentatively TRBD2 (7 bases). This CDR3 has 14 residues. Germline V gene lookup returns CDR1 SGHDT and CDR2 YYEEEE. The V end lost 4 bases, the J end lost 7 bases, and 18 bases lay between the germline ends. CDR3 in amino acids: CASSRGAGSSEQYF. The CDR3 DNA follows: TGTGCCAGCAGCCGGGGGGCGGGGTCCTCGGAGCAGTACTTC.

The V gene is TRBV27, the J gene TRBJ2-3; D is unclear. Per germline, CDR1 MNHEY and CDR2 SMNVEV (reference sequence). Trimming stripped 4 bases from V and 0 bases from J, with 11 bases between. The CDR3 length is 15 residues. Here the CDR3 reads CASSSHTDSTDTQYF. The CDR3 bases are TGTGCCAGCAGTTCCCATACAGATAGCACAGATACGCAGTATTTT.

The chain joins TRBV7-9 to TRBJ1-6, with unresolved D. The germline CDR1 and CDR2 sequences are SEHNR and FQNEAQ (reference sequence). Trimming removed 2 bases at V and 9 bases at J, with 11 bases between. The CDR3 totals 14 residues. In DNA, the CDR3 is TGTGCCAGCAGCTTACGAGAAGAGGGTTCACCCCTCCACTTT. It yields the protein CASSLREEGSPLHF. The full variable domain, its missing parts supplied by reference TRBV7-9 and TRBJ1-6, is DTGVSQNPRHKITKRGQNVTFRCDPISEHNRLYWYRQTLGQGPEFLTYFQNEAQLEKSRLLSDRFSAERPKGSFSTLEIQRTEQGDSAMYLCASSLREEGSPLHFGNGTRLTVT.

This chain connects TRBV5-1 to TRBJ2-2; no clear D. From germline, CDR1 is SGHRS and CDR2 YFSETQ. This CDR3 has 13 residues. The V end was cut by 1 base, the J end by 5 bases, with 6 bases between. The CDR3 region has the DNA TGCGCCAGCAGCTTGCTAACGACCGGGGAGCTGTTTTTT. The encoded protein is CASSLLTTGELFF.

This chain joins TRBV6-5 and TRBJ1-5; D is unclear. The CDR3 runs 13 residues. V was shortened by 5 bases and J by 5 bases, with 10 bases between the two germline ends. Germline-derived CDR1 and CDR2 are MNHEY and SVGAGI. This chain's CDR3 is CASSERGYQPQHF. CDR3 coding DNA: TGTGCCAGCAGTGAACGGGGTTATCAGCCCCAGCATTTT.

This chain joins TRBV19 and TRBJ2-2, with D uncertain. The germline CDR1 and CDR2 sequences are LNHDA and SQIVND (reference sequence). The CDR3 consists of 12 residues. The V end was cut by 8 bases, the J end by 5 bases, with 9 bases between. CDR3 coding DNA: TGTGCCAGTGACTTTAAGACCGGGGAGCTGTTTTTT. It translates to CASDFKTGELFF.

This sequence joins TRBV30 and TRBJ2-5, with 9 positions matching TRBD1. V shed 0 bases and J 11 bases; nucleotides not matched to a gene: 4. Germline V lookup: CDR1 GTSNPN, CDR2 SVGIG (reference sequence). The CDR3 covers 12 residues. The CDR3 DNA follows: TGTGCCTGGAGTGTAGCACAGGGGGCGCAGTACTTC. It yields the protein CAWSVAQGAQYF.

The chain has TRBV4-1 and TRBJ1-6; tentatively, D is TRBD1 (6 bases). The CDR3 has 15 amino acids. Germline-derived CDR1 and CDR2 are MGHRA and YSYEKL. V was shortened by 7 bases and J by 7 bases, with 17 bases between the two germline ends. CDR3 nucleotide sequence: TGCGCCAGCAATGAAGGTCGAGACAGGAATTCACCCCTCCACTTT. It specifies CASNEGRDRNSPLHF.

This rearrangement joins TRBV30 to TRBJ1-1; D is perhaps TRBD1 (5 bases). The CDR3 covers 15 residues. Germline assignment: CDR1 GTSNPN and CDR2 SVGIG (reference sequence). The V gene lost 1 base and the J gene lost 0 bases, with 12 bases spanning the gap. DNA of the CDR3: TGTGCCTGGAGTGCCCCAGGGATGATGAACACTGAAGCTTTCTTT. It specifies CAWSAPGMMNTEAFF.

This chain links TRBV7-6 with TRBJ2-1, with D possibly TRBD2 on 6 matching bases. V was cut by 6 bases and J by 1 base, with 10 bases left in between. Germline assignment: CDR1 SGHVS and CDR2 FNYEAQ. This CDR3 contains 14 residues. In DNA, the CDR3 is TGTGCCAGCAGTGCAGCGGGTTCCTACAATGAGCAGTTCTTC. Protein: CASSAAGSYNEQFF.

CDR3 protein: CASCMVGQGAGRDTEAFF. The CDR3 DNA follows: TGTGCTAGTTGCATGGTCGGACAGGGGGCGGGGAGGGACACTGAAGCTTTCTTT. J is TRBJ1-1 and V is TRBV12-5, with 11 bases aligning to TRBD1. V was clipped by 8 bases and J by 3 bases; unmatched bases: 17. Germline CDR1 reads LGHNT; CDR2 reads FRNRAP. The CDR3 loop spans 18 amino acids.

This chain joins TRBV5-1 and TRBJ1-4; 10 nucleotides agree with TRBD1. The junction had 6 bases not matched to a gene; V was cut back by 3 bases and J by 7 bases. The CDR3 runs 15 residues. Germline CDR1 reads SGHRS; CDR2 reads YFSETQ. The CDR3 spells CASSSGTGEGEKLFF. Written as DNA, the CDR3 is TGCGCCAGCAGCTCCGGGACAGGGGAGGGTGAAAAACTGTTTTTT.

The rearrangement uses TRBV5-6 and TRBJ2-3; D gene unclear. The CDR3 runs 12 residues. The germline V gene has CDR1 SGHDT and CDR2 YYEEEE. V was clipped by 4 bases and J by 3 bases, with 6 bases between them. The CDR3: CASSLNTDTQYF. The CDR3 nucleotides are TGTGCCAGCAGCCTTAATACAGATACGCAGTATTTT.

This clone has a single count. The rearrangement links TRBV11-3 to TRBJ1-2; D is possibly TRBD1 (6 bases). In germline, CDR1 is SGHNT, CDR2 YENEEA. This CDR3 is 14 amino acids long. V was trimmed by 5 bases and J by 8 bases, leaving 18 bases between them. The CDR3 bases are TGTGCCAGCAGCAAAGTTAGGGGGTCGGAAGGCTACACCTTC. Protein sequence: CASSKVRGSEGYTF.

V usage is TRBV9 and J usage is TRBJ2-3; 10 bases are a match to TRBD2. The CDR3 is 18 residues long. V gave up 2 bases and J gave up 0 bases; unmatched junction bases: 9. The V gene's germline CDR1 is SGDLS and CDR2 YYNGEE. CDR3 protein: CASSVSGGLGVSTDTQYF. The DNA for the CDR3 is TGTGCCAGCAGCGTTAGCGGGGGGCTGGGGGTGAGCACAGATACGCAGTATTTT.

The chain carries TRBV11-2 and TRBJ1-1; D gene unclear. Trimming removed 5 bases at V and 2 bases at J, with 18 bases between. The CDR3 extends over 16 amino acids. Germline V CDR1 and CDR2: SGHAT, FQNNGV. The CDR3 nucleotides read TGTGCCAGCAGCCCTCTCCTTCCCGTTCTTAACACTGAAGCTTTCTTT. It translates to CASSPLLPVLNTEAFF.

For the CDR3, the DNA is TGTGCCAGCAGCTCCTCGGGGGGGGGCACTGAAGCTTTCTTT. Its translation is CASSSSGGGTEAFF. This sequence joins TRBV7-9 and TRBJ1-1, with D maybe TRBD1 (5 bases). Trimming removed 4 bases at V and 4 bases at J, with 13 bases between. The CDR3 length is 14 residues. Germline V gene data show CDR1 as SEHNR and CDR2 as FQNEAQ (reference sequence).

The V and J genes are TRBV13 and TRBJ2-3; TRBD2 matches 13 bases. Germline V gene data show CDR1 as PRHDT and CDR2 as FYEKMQ (reference sequence). This CDR3 has 17 residues. The V and J ends lost 5 bases and 3 bases, in that order; junction bases with no gene match: 8. CDR3 sequence: CASSGTWTSGGTDTQYF. CDR3 nucleotide sequence: TGTGCCAGCAGCGGCACCTGGACTAGCGGGGGAACAGATACGCAGTATTTT. The complete variable domain, with remaining parts taken from reference TRBV13 and TRBJ2-3, reads AAGVIQSPRHLIKEKRETATLKCYPIPRHDTVYWYQQGPGQDPQFLISFYEKMQSDKGSIPDRFSAQQFSDYHSELNMSSLELGDSALYFCASSGTWTSGGTDTQYFGPGTRLTVL.

The chain links TRBV30 to TRBJ2-1; D not resolved. The ends were cut back, 7 bases at V and 4 bases at J, with 8 bases in the middle. The CDR3 has 11 residues. Germline CDR1 reads GTSNPN; CDR2 reads SVGIG (reference sequence). The CDR3 here is CASDNYNEQFF. The CDR3 DNA follows: TGTGCCTCAGACAATTACAATGAGCAGTTCTTC. Combining the CDR3 with reference TRBV30 and TRBJ2-1 gives the whole variable domain SQTIHQWPATLVQPVGSPLSLECTVEGTSNPNLYWYRQAAGRGLQLLFYSVGIGQISSEVPQNLSASRPQDRQFILSSKKLLLSDSGFYLCASDNYNEQFFGPGTRLTVL.

V and J are TRBV27 and TRBJ1-5; 9 bases map to TRBD1. J lost 6 bases, V lost 8 bases, and 8 bases had no gene match. Looked up from germline, CDR1 is MNHEY and CDR2 is SMNVEV (reference sequence). The CDR3 runs to 14 residues. The CDR3 bases are TGTGCCAGCGGGAAACAGGGGGCAGGTCAGCCCCAGCATTTT. It encodes CASGKQGAGQPQHF.

The table lists this clone with many counts. The genes are TRBV30 and TRBJ2-2; 9 bases fit TRBD1. CDR3 length: 14 amino acids. CDR1 is GTSNPN and CDR2 is SVGIG in the germline V gene (reference sequence). V gave up 1 base and J gave up 3 bases; unmatched junction bases: 0. CDR3 DNA: TGTGCCTGGAGTGGGACAGGGGACACCGGGGAGCTGTTTTTT. Amino acids: CAWSGTGDTGELFF.

The genes are TRBV6-1 and TRBJ1-1; 7 positions agree with TRBD1. This CDR3 region has 15 residues. CDR1 is MNHNS, CDR2 SASEGT, per germline. The trim removed 0 bases at V and 4 bases at J, leaving 5 bases unmatched. CDR3 sequence reads: CASSEAGTGATEAFF. In DNA, the CDR3 is TGTGCCAGCAGTGAAGCAGGTACAGGGGCCACTGAAGCTTTCTTT.

This sequence joins TRBV18 and TRBJ2-5, with TRBD1 as a possible D gene (6 bases). V was trimmed by 3 bases and J by 5 bases, leaving 10 bases between them. Per the germline V gene, CDR1 is KGHSH and CDR2 is LQKENI. CDR3 size: 13 residues. The CDR3 loop is CASSPERGETQYF. CDR3 in DNA: TGTGCCAGCTCACCGGAGAGGGGGGAGACCCAGTACTTC.

The V gene is TRBV6-1, the J gene TRBJ2-1; D remains ambiguous. The CDR3 is 15 amino acids. Between the trimmed V and J ends, which lost 7 bases and 0 bases, there was a span of 13 bases. The germline CDR1 and CDR2 sequences are MNHNS and SASEGT. In DNA, the CDR3 is TGTGCCAGCACCCTCCGACTGGGCTCCTACAATGAGCAGTTCTTC. The encoded protein is CASTLRLGSYNEQFF.

This rearrangement joins TRBV28 to TRBJ1-2; 9 bases fit TRBD1. The trim removed 7 bases at V and 8 bases at J, leaving 14 bases unmatched. CDR3 length: 15 amino acids. Germline CDR1 and CDR2: MDHEN and SYDVKM. This CDR3 is CASTPGQGIVSGYTF. CDR3 nucleotides: TGTGCCAGCACCCCCGGACAGGGGATAGTGAGCGGCTACACCTTC.

V gene TRBV1 combines with J gene TRBJ2-6; the table's D gene call, TRBD1, was not cross checked with the DNA. TRBV1 is a listed pseudogene. The length of the CDR3 is 17 residues. CDR3 nucleotide sequence: TGCACCAGCAGACAGATGTGTGCACAAAGTCGGGCCAACGTCCTGACTTTC. It yields the protein CTSRQMCAQSRANVLTF.

The V call is TRBV18, the J call TRBJ2-7, with D tentatively TRBD1 (5 bases). This CDR3 region has 15 residues. The ends were cut back, 3 bases at V and 5 bases at J, with 17 bases in the middle. CDR1 is KGHSH, CDR2 LQKENI, per germline. CDR3 sequence: CASSPMDTDFNEQYF. CDR3 nucleotides: TGTGCCAGCTCACCTATGGACACGGATTTTAACGAGCAGTACTTC.

The chain links TRBV5-1 to TRBJ1-1, with TRBD1 matching 9 bases. J gave up 5 bases and V 3 bases, and 5 bases lay outside the gene matches. CDR1 and CDR2 (germline): SGHRS, YFSETQ. CDR3 size: 14 residues. CDR3 protein: CASSSDRGGTEAFF. In DNA form, the CDR3 reads TGCGCCAGCAGCTCGGACAGGGGAGGAACTGAAGCTTTCTTT.

J is TRBJ2-6 and V is TRBV5-5, with unresolved D. V dropped 1 base and J dropped 0 bases, with 11 bases sitting between them. The germline V gene encodes CDR1 SGHKS and CDR2 YYEKEE (reference sequence). This CDR3 spans 17 amino acids. CDR3: CASSLWAGLSGANVLTF. CDR3 DNA sequence: TGTGCCAGCAGCTTGTGGGCAGGCCTCTCTGGGGCCAACGTCCTGACTTTC.

The chain uses TRBV7-9 and TRBJ1-3; D not certain. The CDR3 has 16 amino acids. Deletions cut 5 bases from V and 0 bases from J, with 14 bases between. Germline V lookup: CDR1 SEHNR, CDR2 FQNEAQ (reference sequence). The CDR3 is CASSLGPAGSGNTIYF. CDR3 coding DNA: TGTGCCAGCAGCCTCGGGCCAGCGGGCTCTGGAAACACCATATATTTT. Filled out from reference TRBV7-9 and TRBJ1-3, the complete variable domain reads DTGVSQNPRHKITKRGQNVTFRCDPISEHNRLYWYRQTLGQGPEFLTYFQNEAQLEKSRLLSDRFSAERPKGSFSTLEIQRTEQGDSAMYLCASSLGPAGSGNTIYFGEGSWLTVV.

V usage is TRBV10-3 and J usage is TRBJ1-1; TRBD1 aligns across 9 bases. Germline CDR1 is ENHRY and CDR2 is SYGVKD. J gave up 5 bases and V 0 bases, and 7 bases lay outside the gene matches. The CDR3 length is 16 residues. CDR3 DNA: TGTGCCATCAGTGAGTCTTGGGGGGACAGGGAGACTGAAGCTTTCTTT. Amino acid sequence: CAISESWGDRETEAFF.